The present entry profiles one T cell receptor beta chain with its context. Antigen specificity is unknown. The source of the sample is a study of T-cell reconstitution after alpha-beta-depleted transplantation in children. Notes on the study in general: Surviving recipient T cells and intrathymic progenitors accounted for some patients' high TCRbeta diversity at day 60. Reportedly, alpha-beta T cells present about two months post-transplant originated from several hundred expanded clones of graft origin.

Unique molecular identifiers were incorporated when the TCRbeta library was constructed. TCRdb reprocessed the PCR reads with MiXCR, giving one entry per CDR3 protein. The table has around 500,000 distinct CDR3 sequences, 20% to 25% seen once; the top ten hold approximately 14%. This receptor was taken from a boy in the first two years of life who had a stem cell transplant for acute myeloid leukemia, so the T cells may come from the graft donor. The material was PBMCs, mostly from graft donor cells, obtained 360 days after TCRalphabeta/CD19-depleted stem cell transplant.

CDR3 protein: CASSLAGTGFSGNTIYF. DNA for the CDR3: TGCGCCAGCAGCTTGGCCGGGACAGGATTCTCTGGAAACACCATATATTTT. The chain links TRBV5-1 to TRBJ1-3, with 8 bases that match TRBD1. The CDR3 consists of 17 residues. Germline V gene sequence: CDR1 SGHRS, CDR2 YFSETQ. V was clipped by 0 bases and J by 0 bases; unmatched bases: 5.